This T cell receptor (beta chain) was identified during a study of CDR3 diversity in severe acne. In this sample, this clonotype turned up many times. Using its own MiXCR run on the PCR reads, TCRdb lists one record per CDR3 protein. The sample yields approximately 79,000 distinct CDR3 sequences, about 48% seen once. The sequenced material came from blood. The sequence derives from a male donor in good health, serving as a control.

CDR3 loop: CASSLSIIGGAPGEQYF. CDR3 bases: TGTGCCAGCAGTTTATCGATAATTGGGGGGGCCCCTGGCGAGCAGTACTTC. This chain links TRBV27 with TRBJ2-7, with D tentatively TRBD2 (7 bases). CDR1 and CDR2 from the germline V gene are MNHEY and SMNVEV (reference sequence). The CDR3 extends over 17 amino acids. Trimming took off 0 bases at V and 6 bases at J, with 21 bases between the two ends.